The rows below give T cell receptor beta chains drawn from one sample of a study of vaccination effects on CD4 cells after COVID-19. Which antigens these TCRs recognize remains unknown. TCRdb's table, derived via immunoSEQ multiplex PCR, lists solely in-frame clones and lacks some. There are approximately 60,000 clones in the sample; 70% to 85% occur only once, and under 30% lies in the top ten. Sample: CD4+ T cells from PBMCs cultured without peptide, taken before COVID-19 vaccination. Receptors were obtained from a human donor who had a prior SARS-CoV-2 infection. CDR3s include the opening cysteine and the closing phenylalanine or tryptophan.

v_gene	j_gene	CDR3aa
TRBV30	TRBJ2-2	CAWTTLSGWSGELFF
TRBV19	TRBJ1-5	CASHWDPGPNQPQHF
TRBV2	TRBJ1-2	CASSDRNYGYTF
TRBV19	TRBJ2-3	CASSWSGGTGTQYF
TRBV6-5	TRBJ2-5	CASSYNIAGGRETQYF
TRBV5-5	TRBJ2-5	CASSVDGEVRRETQYF
TRBV11-3	TRBJ2-3	CASSLDVGSRYF
TRBV30	TRBJ2-1	CAWNGTPNEQFF
TRBV24-1	TRBJ2-3	CATSDASGGQKFQYF
TRBV5-1	TRBJ1-1	CSSLEGSRDTEAFF
TRBV24-1	TRBJ2-1	CATSDIRGSSYNEQFF
TRBV11-1	TRBJ2-3	CASNPSSGGTDTQYF
TRBV5-1	TRBJ2-7	CASSLASRVSYEQYF
TRBV5-4	TRBJ2-4	CASSLNREDIQYF
TRBV5-4	TRBJ1-6	CASSGQGSGSNSPLHF
TRBV2	TRBJ1-4	CASCLEAREKLFF
TRBV18	TRBJ1-6	CASSLAPPTSTNPSPLHF
TRBV11-2	TRBJ2-7	CASSLALPAPYEQYF
TRBV6-2/TRBV6-3	TRBJ2-5	CASSYNLASGGADQETQYF
TRBV11-3	TRBJ2-3	CASSRTGGGRPDTQYF